What follows describes a single T cell receptor (beta chain). Antigen: not known. This entry belongs to a study of blood T cells in healthy people across ages. Study outcomes and limitations: Among T cells, TCR beta diversity per million cells dropped roughly linearly as age rose.

It was with a sample-barcoded 5' primer and a J-beta primer mix that a second PCR of about 7 to 12 cycles was run. In TCRdb, the 5' RACE reads were re-called with MiXCR into one record per CDR3 protein. The sample consists of roughly 930,000 distinct CDR3 sequences, roughly 52% of them appearing once. The germline V gene has CDR1 LGHDT and CDR2 YNNKEL (reference sequence). This CDR3 spans 15 amino acids. Trimming took off 3 bases at V and 5 bases at J, with 15 bases between the two ends. The donors, aged about 6 to 100, were healthy Caucasians from Russia. This clonotype was obtained from a man aged 25 to 45 in good health. The source material was blood. This chain joins TRBV3-1 and TRBJ2-3; D tentatively reads TRBD1 or TRBD2 (5 bases each). This chain's CDR3 is CASSQGRDPEDTQYF. The CDR3, as DNA: TGTGCCAGCAGCCAGGGCCGGGACCCTGAAGATACGCAGTATTTT.